Listed below are T cell receptor beta chains from one sample, sequenced in a study of Ad26.COV2.S vaccination and SARS-CoV-2 variants. Sequencing used immunoSEQ multiplex PCR; TCRdb keeps in-frame clones, though not all of them. Among 440,000 or so clones listed, roughly 91% were seen once. The sample here was peripheral blood, taken in a trial of Ad26.COV2.S vaccine versus placebo. The receptors originated from a person aged 18-65 years who received the Ad26.COV2.S COVID-19 vaccine or a placebo. Both conserved end residues are part of each CDR3. D genes are given only for firm matches. Only part of the rows carry a size: once, few, many, or a class if the clone is expanded.

j_gene	v_gene	abundance	d_gene	len	CDR3nt	CDR3aa
TRBJ1-5	TRBV4-2	once	.	16	TGTGCCAGCAGCCAAGCCCCCCGGGGTGGCAATCAGCCCCAGCATTTT	CASSQAPRGGNQPQHF
TRBJ2-1	TRBV6-5	.	.	13	TGTGCCAGCAGTTACTCGGGCTACAATGAGCAGTTCTTC	CASSYSGYNEQFF
TRBJ2-1	TRBV14	.	.	13	TGTGCCAGCAGCCAAGATAATACGAACGAGCAGTTCTTC	CASSQDNTNEQFF
TRBJ2-1	TRBV7-8	.	TRBD2	15	TGTGCCAGCAGCGCTTCTAGCGGGAGCAGGCTTGAGCAGTTCTTC	CASSASSGSRLEQFF
TRBJ2-1	TRBV4-2	.	.	15	TGTGCCAGCAGCCAAGAAGGGAGCTCCTACAATGAGCAGTTCTTC	CASSQEGSSYNEQFF
TRBJ2-5	TRBV27	.	.	14	TGTGCCAGCAGTTTAGGGTCACGGCAAGAGACCCAGTACTTC	CASSLGSRQETQYF
TRBJ2-7	TRBV7-2	.	TRBD2	17	TGTGCCAGCAGCTTCCCACTAGCGGGCAGGAGCTCCTACGAGCAGTACTTC	CASSFPLAGRSSYEQYF
TRBJ2-7	TRBV30	.	.	15	TGTGCCTGGAACAAAGACGGTTCCTACTCCTACGAGCAGTACTTC	CAWNKDGSYSYEQYF
TRBJ2-7	TRBV24-1	.	.	13	TGTGCCACCAGTGATCCTGGACGGTACGAGCAGTACTTC	CATSDPGRYEQYF
TRBJ2-1	TRBV28	.	.	13	TGTGCCAGCAGGTCACCGGGGGCAAAAATGCAGTTCTTC	CASRSPGAKMQFF
TRBJ1-4	TRBV5-1	.	.	14	TGCGCCAGCAGCGGAACAGGGCGGCGCGAAAAACTGTTTTTT	CASSGTGRREKLFF
TRBJ2-7	TRBV7-2	few	TRBD2	16	TGTGCCAGCAGCTCCGGACTAGCGGGAGGTACCGACGAGCAGTACTTC	CASSSGLAGGTDEQYF
TRBJ2-5	TRBV2	.	TRBD2	15	TGTGCCAGCAGTGGGGGGCGGGAGGGCCAAGAGACCCAGTACTTC	CASSGGREGQETQYF
TRBJ1-1	TRBV4-1	.	.	13	TGCGCCAGCAGCCAAGATGGGGACACTGAAGCTTTCTTT	CASSQDGDTEAFF
TRBJ1-5	TRBV4-3	.	.	15	TGCGCCAGCAGCCAGACCTGGAATACCAATCAGCCCCAGCATTTT	CASSQTWNTNQPQHF
TRBJ2-7	TRBV5-1	.	TRBD2	14	TGCGCCAGCAGCTTGGCGGGAGGGCCGGTCGAGCAGTACTTC	CASSLAGGPVEQYF
TRBJ2-7	TRBV6-6	.	TRBD2	13	TGTGCCAGCCTAGCGGGAGGCTCCTACGAGCAGTACTTC	CASLAGGSYEQYF
TRBJ2-7	TRBV28	.	TRBD2	15	TGTGCCAGCAGTTCCGTGGGACTAGCGGTCCTCGGGCAGTACTTC	CASSSVGLAVLGQYF
TRBJ2-5	TRBV11-2	.	.	16	TGTGCCAGCAGCTTAGTGTTCCAGGGACCTCAAGAGACCCAGTACTTC	CASSLVFQGPQETQYF
TRBJ1-4	TRBV30	.	.	16	TGTGCCTGGAGTGTACGAAACAGAGGGGTCGATGAAAAACTGTTTTTT	CAWSVRNRGVDEKLFF
TRBJ2-2	TRBV3-1/TRBV3-2	.	.	16	TGTGCCAGCAGCCAAGCTGACAGGCCGAACACCGGGGAGCTGTTTTTT	CASSQADRPNTGELFF
TRBJ1-2	TRBV7-8	.	TRBD1	14	TGTGCCAGCAGCTTAGCTCCAGGGGGCTATGGCTACACCTTC	CASSLAPGGYGYTF
TRBJ2-7	TRBV27	.	TRBD1	15	TGTGCCAGCAGTTTCTCGGAGACAGGGGTGAACGAGCAGTACTTC	CASSFSETGVNEQYF
TRBJ2-5	TRBV5-1	once	.	13	TGCGCCAGCAGCTTAGGGTCGGCAGGGACCCAGTACTTC	CASSLGSAGTQYF
TRBJ1-2	TRBV24-1	.	TRBD1	19	TGTGCCACCAGTGATCGCGACAGGGGGAATAGGGGAACTAACTATGGCTACACCTTC	CATSDRDRGNRGTNYGYTF
TRBJ2-3	TRBV27	.	TRBD1	16	TGTGCCAGCAGTAAACCGGGACAGGAGGTATCAGATACGCAGTATTTT	CASSKPGQEVSDTQYF
TRBJ2-7	TRBV6-5	once	TRBD2	16	TGTGCCAGCAGTTACGCGAATAGCGGGAGGGGAGACGAGCAGTACTTC	CASSYANSGRGDEQYF
TRBJ1-4	TRBV19	once	.	15	TGTGCCACCAATCAACGGGGGGCGGTAAATGAAAAACTGTTTTTT	CATNQRGAVNEKLFF
TRBJ2-5	TRBV5-1	.	.	15	TGCGCCAGCAGCAATGTCGTGAAGGGGCCGAGGGACCAGTACTTC	CASSNVVKGPRDQYF
TRBJ1-6	TRBV27	.	TRBD1	17	TGTGCCAGCAGTTCCCCGGGACAGAAGCTGAATAATTCACCCCTCCACTTT	CASSSPGQKLNNSPLHF
TRBJ2-5	TRBV19	.	TRBD1	14	TGTGCCAGTAGAAGTCAGGGGGCTGGAGAGACCCAGTACTTC	CASRSQGAGETQYF
TRBJ2-1	TRBV7-2	.	TRBD2	16	TGTGCCAGCAGCTCCTTCGGGACTAGCGGGAACAATGAGCAGTTCTTC	CASSSFGTSGNNEQFF
TRBJ2-3	TRBV28	.	.	15	TGTGCCAGCAGCAAGACTAAGACTAGCACAGATACGCAGTATTTT	CASSKTKTSTDTQYF
TRBJ1-6	TRBV3-1/TRBV3-2	.	.	13	TGTGCCAGCAGCAACGGACAGTTTGCACCCCTCCACTTT	CASSNGQFAPLHF
TRBJ2-1	TRBV3-1/TRBV3-2	.	TRBD1	16	TGTGCCAGCAGCCAACTTGACAGGGGCTCCTACAATGAGCAGTTCTTC	CASSQLDRGSYNEQFF
TRBJ2-7	TRBV6-1	.	TRBD2	17	TGTGCCAGCAGTGAACTGGGACTAGCGGGATCTACCTACGAGCAGTACTTC	CASSELGLAGSTYEQYF
TRBJ2-2	TRBV29-1	.	.	13	TGCAGCGTTCGAGGGCCGGGCACCGGGGAGCTGTTTTTT	CSVRGPGTGELFF
TRBJ2-3	TRBV4-1	.	TRBD2	15	TGCGCCAGCAGGCCCCGGCTAGCGGTCACAGATACGCAGTATTTT	CASRPRLAVTDTQYF
TRBJ2-1	TRBV6-2/TRBV6-3	.	TRBD2	16	TGTGCCAGCAGTTACTCGGTAGCGGGAGTAAACAATGAGCAGTTCTTC	CASSYSVAGVNNEQFF
TRBJ1-2	TRBV7-9	few	.	14	TGTGCCAGCAGCCCCTCCTTCGCTAACTATGGCTACACCTTC	CASSPSFANYGYTF
TRBJ1-6	TRBV11-2	.	.	17	TGTGCCAGCAGCTTAGGTTTGCAGGTGGCGGGGAATTCACCCCTCCACTTT	CASSLGLQVAGNSPLHF
TRBJ2-3	TRBV10-1	.	.	18	TGCGCCAGCAGTGAGTCCGGTGTAGGCCCCATGGGAGCAGATACGCAGTATTTT	CASSESGVGPMGADTQYF
TRBJ2-7	TRBV6-4	.	.	15	TGTGCCAGCAGTGAGGAGGGGGGGCTCACCTACGAGCAGTACTTC	CASSEEGGLTYEQYF
TRBJ2-7	TRBV19	.	.	14	TGTGCCAGTTCGGTCGCCCGGGTTTCTTACGAGCAGTACTTC	CASSVARVSYEQYF
TRBJ2-7	TRBV12-3/TRBV12-4	.	.	12	TGTGCCAGCAGTTACAGGGTCGACGAGCAGTACTTC	CASSYRVDEQYF
TRBJ2-1	TRBV7-9	.	TRBD2	17	TGTGCCAGCAGCTTAGGGGGATACAGCGGGAGTAGAAGTGAGCAGTTCTTC	CASSLGGYSGSRSEQFF
TRBJ2-4	TRBV5-1	.	TRBD2	17	TGCGCCAGCAGCTTGAATGGACTAGCGGATTACAAAAACATTCAGTACTTC	CASSLNGLADYKNIQYF
TRBJ1-1	TRBV19	.	.	15	TGTGCCAGTAAGTTGAGTTCTCCAATGAACACTGAAGCTTTCTTT	CASKLSSPMNTEAFF
TRBJ2-4	TRBV5-4	.	.	15	TGTGCCAGCAGCCCAGGAGGCAGGGGGGGTAACATTCAGTACTTC	CASSPGGRGGNIQYF
TRBJ1-1	TRBV18	.	.	12	TGTGCCAGCTCCCCCAGGTTCGGAGAAGCTTTCTTT	CASSPRFGEAFF
TRBJ2-2	TRBV18	.	TRBD2	15	TGTGCCAGCTCACCACTTGGACTAGGCACCGGGGAGCTGTTTTTT	CASSPLGLGTGELFF
TRBJ2-7	TRBV27	.	.	13	TGTGCCAGCAGTCTGGGGCGGACCTACGAGCAGTACTTC	CASSLGRTYEQYF
TRBJ2-7	TRBV6-6	.	TRBD1	13	TGTGCCAGCGGAAGGGACAGAGCCTACGAGCAGTACTTC	CASGRDRAYEQYF
TRBJ2-1	TRBV28	once	TRBD2	16	TGTGCCAGCAGTCGAATAGCGGGAGTCTCCTACAATGAGCAGTTCTTC	CASSRIAGVSYNEQFF
TRBJ2-3	TRBV15	.	TRBD1	14	TGTGCCACCAGTCCCCGACAGGGAACAGATACACAGTATTTT	CATSPRQGTDTQYF
TRBJ2-5	TRBV11-1	.	.	14	TGTGCCAGCAGCGGACCTGGGGGGCGCGAGACCCAGTACTTC	CASSGPGGRETQYF
TRBJ1-1	TRBV2	.	.	12	TGTGCCAGCAGTGATCGGGTAGGAGAAGCTTTCTTT	CASSDRVGEAFF
TRBJ1-2	TRBV19	.	.	14	TGTGCCAGTAGTAACCGCGGCGCTAACTATGGCTACACCTTC	CASSNRGANYGYTF